This TCR beta chain emerged from a study of spatial heterogeneity in lung cancer. The time point is: blood at routine non-recurrence follow-up after resection. Each molecule of TCR cDNA was tagged with one unique molecular identifier. TCRdb redid the calling of the 5' RACE reads with MiXCR, one entry per CDR3 protein. The sample contains 43,000 or so distinct CDR3 sequences, approximately 12% of which appear only once. Sample: PBMCs, taken at follow-up. The TCR sequence derives from a male donor with early-stage non-small cell lung cancer.

Here the CDR3 DNA reads TGTGCCAGCAGTCCGAGTCGAGGACCCCGGGGCGAGCAGTTCTTC. It translates to CASSPSRGPRGEQFF. The chain links TRBV12-3 or TRBV12-4 to TRBJ2-1, with D possibly called TRBD1 or TRBD2 (5 bases each). Trimming removed 5 bases at V and 10 bases at J, with 21 bases between. The CDR3 length is 15 residues.